This entry describes one T cell receptor (beta chain). The antigen this receptor binds is unknown. Per-base quality was not reported, and no clone a single base away is much larger than it. In total, roughly 710 healthy bone marrow donors made up the cohort. At the time of sampling, every cohort member was nominally healthy, though immune exposures that went unrecorded were likely present. The donor was CMV seronegative and belonged to the group of approximately 320 seronegative cohort members. Every donor gave a peripheral blood sample, and the peripheral blood mononuclear cells from that sample were used for TCR beta sequencing. The Qiagen DNeasy Blood Extraction Kit was used to extract genomic DNA from the blood cell samples. Trimming at the junction amounts to 5 bases on V and 2 bases on J, and the germline ends lie 16 bases apart. The CDR1 and CDR2 encoded by the germline V gene are SGHVS and FQNEAQ. The CDR3 spans 16 residues, from the cysteine through the phenylalanine. Only the CDR3 part of the read is kept: 48 bases, read in frame from the first base.

This record comes from a study of cytomegalovirus exposure and HLA in healthy donors (dated by TCRdb to about 2017). Background on the whole study: An earlier analysis of under 600 of the donors reported 250 to 300 Gb of sequence data and some 120 million unique TCR beta sequences from 150 million to 200 million T cells. About 320 gigabases of sequencing data and some 85 million unique TCR sequences were included in an early release covering roughly 600 HLA-typed donors. Of the 350 to 450 genotyped donors, over 70% fell in the genetic ancestry cluster associated with self-reported Caucasian donors. The study aimed to test whether signatures of past pathogen exposure could be identified by cataloging public T cell receptors. The study used immunosequencing to profile the T cell repertoires of 666 subjects and linked those repertoires to cytomegalovirus serostatus. A separate validation cohort of approximately 130 different subjects was used in addition to the approximately 610-subject first cohort. The study combined high-throughput TCR immunosequencing, statistical association of individual TCRs with disease status, and machine learning to predict cytomegalovirus infection status. A later analysis re-analyzed previously published TCR beta repertoires from 660 or so donors and added high-resolution HLA genotyping to study TCR occurrence patterns. Rather than using new phenotypic data, the later analysis identified candidate immune exposures from TCR beta sequences and from how often those sequences occurred across donors. To decide whether each TCR beta V gene segment behaved as functional or pseudogenic, an earlier analysis of some 570 of the donors relied on high-throughput TCR beta sequencing. Alongside the repertoire data, information on donor age, sex, ethnicity and CMV serostatus was compiled. In a later genetic analysis, genome-wide SNP genotypes for about three fifths of the 666 donors were used, and that subset was treated as a discovery cohort. Every discovery cohort repertoire had been produced on one sequencing platform. HLA typing covered class I and class II loci at four-digit resolution. Typing coverage differed by locus: A, B, C, DRB1 and DQB1 were typed in roughly 620-640 donors, DQA1 in about 510, DPA1 in around 610, and DPB1 in 472. Because of strong linkage in the cohort, five DR-DQ haplotypes were treated as single units for association and clustering. Across approximately 400 genotyped donors of the cohort, an average of about 220,000 unique TCR beta nucleotide sequences per donor were sequenced, and approximately 17% of those sequences were non-productive. What the study reported, not specific to this receptor: The classifier was reported to diagnose cytomegalovirus status with high specificity and sensitivity in both the original cohort and the validation cohort. In a later analysis, TCR association rates were found to vary across HLA loci, with the most associated TCRs seen for DRB1 alleles and the fewest for HLA-C alleles. A later genetic analysis reported fewer N-insertions in productive TCRs among donors in an Asian-associated ancestry cluster than the roughly 700-donor mean. Because counts were too low, some 16 rarely observed V segments, including chromosome 9 orphons, were excluded from the earlier analysis of some 590 of the donors. Presence/absence analyses assumed roughly uniform sequencing depth across donors, an assumption that may not hold. Strong co-occurrence of HLA alleles, especially DR and DQ, made assigning TCR associations to individual alleles difficult. Immune exposure information for the cohort was limited to CMV serostatus. A group of highly shared sequence variants was considered likely to be a technical artifact of the sequencing pipeline. A later analysis found that most CMV-associated TCR beta chains appeared HLA-restricted, with HLA associations seemingly driven largely by CMV exposure. Because HLA typing was missing for some donors at each locus, association tests included only the typed subset. In a later analysis, HLA-associated TCR beta chains were found to be more clonally expanded and to have lower generation probabilities than equally common non-associated chains. An association between a missense DCLRE1C variant and V-gene and J-gene trimming of TCR beta chains was found in a later genetic analysis and replicated in an independent cohort. Only TCR beta chains were sequenced in this cohort, and the absence of alpha or paired-chain data limited detectable features. In vitro tests confirmed that a few of the cytomegalovirus-associated TCR beta chains recognize cytomegalovirus antigens. At a false discovery rate of 0.05, a later analysis linked approximately 18,000 TCR beta sequences to specific HLA alleles. Several of the top co-occurrence clusters appeared to be linked to parvovirus B19, influenza, CMV and Epstein-Barr virus, according to a later analysis. It was suggested by the authors that the approach could potentially be generalized to other disease states and immunological phenotypes. Some IMGT-functional V segments, including TRBV6-2 and TRBV6-3, could not be told apart with the 87-base-pair reads, so those segments were excluded. A further reported finding was that TCR beta sequences accurately predicted the HLA-A and HLA-B alleles for most subjects in the first cohort. In the study, 150 to 200 TCR beta chains were listed as associated with cytomegalovirus. Linkage disequilibrium might explain the correlated functional status among segregating V segments, but an unknown experimental factor could not be excluded. An earlier analysis of approximately 590 of the donors showed that most TCR beta V segments appeared in productive rearrangements either about 90% or about 30% of the time, which broadly matched IMGT annotations. While some public TCRs were present in many individuals, most TCR sequences turned up only very rarely across donors.

The library was generated by the immunoSEQ multiplex PCR assay. For the multiplex PCR, a mixture combining 60 forward primers for TCR Vbeta segments and 13 reverse primers for TCR Jbeta segments was used. A multiplex PCR assay on genomic DNA amplified the CDR3 region of rearranged TCR beta genes. Amplified TCR beta libraries were sequenced as 87-base-pair reads on the Illumina HiSeq System. In the original analysis: A later analysis tallied some 79 million unique TCR beta chains across the 550 to 850 repertoires, and roughly 11 million of those chains were shared by two or more donors. To remove PCR and sequencing errors, raw reads were error-corrected and collapsed into unique sequences using a nearest-neighbor algorithm that merged closely related sequences. To assign V, D and J gene segments, CDR3 sequences were aligned to IMGT reference sequences. For a sequence to be retained, a match of at least six nucleotides to both a V gene segment and a J gene segment was required. Rearrangements were classified as productive when the CDR3 lacked stop codons and remained in frame with V and J, and all other rearrangements were classified as non-productive. CDR3 was defined according to IMGT convention as the region running from the second conserved V-encoded cysteine to the conserved J-encoded phenylalanine. The earlier analysis of some 600 of the donors excluded sequences that lacked an unambiguous match to a single V gene segment. An earlier analysis of about 600 of the donors called V segments functional above 56.7% productive rearrangements and segregating when the between-donor standard deviation exceeded 5%. A statistical classification framework was developed to diagnose cytomegalovirus status using the catalog of TCR beta chain sequences. In a later analysis, V and J genes were assigned by comparing TCR nucleotide sequences against IMGT/GENE-DB human TR gene sequences. In a later analysis, CDR3 sequences and most-parsimonious VDJ recombination scenarios were assigned using the TCRdist pipeline. In a later analysis, each TCR beta chain was defined by its CDR3 amino acid sequence together with its V-gene family, and reads without a unique V-gene family were excluded. As a way to deal with suspected cross-contamination and a sequencing artifact, a later analysis dropped 450 to 700 nucleotide sequences that were highly shared and had low generation probability. For each public chain, a later analysis derived a clonal expansion index from normalized ranks of inferred template counts within each repertoire. Generation probabilities in a later analysis came from a VDJ recombination model fitted to out-of-frame rearrangements, and those results were checked against IGoR. A later analysis scored TCR-TCR, TCR-HLA and TCR-CMV co-occurrence with hypergeometric tests, applying a repertoire-size bias correction to TCR pairs. A later analysis estimated false discovery rates by permuting HLA or CMV assignments 20 times. In a later analysis, co-occurring TCRs were grouped with DBSCAN, and TCRdist sequence similarity was added when clustering was performed within HLA-allele-positive subsets. For co-occurrence clustering, repertoires with fewer than 30,000 or more than 120,000 public chains were excluded, along with five or six repertoires with anomalous nucleotide sharing. TCRdb took this table from immuneACCESS and kept in-frame rearrangements with V and J called. Such tables lack part of the clones; where checked against another copy, unresolved V genes explain under half of the gap, and the rest is unexplained. The DNA gave D and trimming, while V, J and clone size come from that table. Within this sample are around 150,000 clones, with approximately 80% of them counted one time only. Together, the top ten hold around 1.3% of the sample.

The source of this sequence is a woman in her thirties or forties in good health and CMV-seronegative. Sequencing used PBMCs. The receptor chain draws on TRBV7-8 and TRBJ1-5, with no confidently assigned D gene. The base sequence is TGTGCCAGCAGCCGCTTGGGAGGGAAGGGCAATCAGCCCCAGCATTTT. Translated, it gives CASSRLGGKGNQPQHF.